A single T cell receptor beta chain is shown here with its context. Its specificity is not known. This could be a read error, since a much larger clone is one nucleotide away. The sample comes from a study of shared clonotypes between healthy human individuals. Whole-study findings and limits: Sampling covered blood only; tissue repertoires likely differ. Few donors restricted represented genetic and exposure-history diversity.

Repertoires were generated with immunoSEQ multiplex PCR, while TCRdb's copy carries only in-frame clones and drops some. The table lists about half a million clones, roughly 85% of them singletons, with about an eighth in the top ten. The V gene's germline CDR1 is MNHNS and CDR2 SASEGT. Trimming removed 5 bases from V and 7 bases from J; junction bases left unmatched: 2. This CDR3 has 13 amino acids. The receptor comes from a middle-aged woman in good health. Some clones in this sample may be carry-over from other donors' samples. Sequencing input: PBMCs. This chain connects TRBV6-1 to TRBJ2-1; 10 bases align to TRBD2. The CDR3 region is CASSSGRENEQFF. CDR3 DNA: TGTGCCAGCAGTAGCGGGAGGGAGAATGAGCAGTTCTTC.